This TCR beta chain was identified during a study of glioma-infiltrating T cells after dendritic cell vaccination. About the study: Dendritic cells derived from monocytes and pulsed with autologous tumor lysate formed the vaccine. Three intradermal dendritic cell vaccine injections were given every two weeks.

The assay was immunoSEQ multiplex PCR, and TCRdb's table has in-frame clones only and misses some. Of 75,000 to 100,000 clones in the sample, roughly three quarters were seen once. Patients had residual fresh-frozen tumor tissue and more than two years of survival data. The V gene end was trimmed by 4 bases and the J gene end by 4 bases; junction bases not matched to a gene: 2. This CDR3 contains 14 residues. Germline V gene sequence: CDR1 SGHTA, CDR2 FQGNSA. The V call is TRBV7-2, the J call TRBJ2-5, with TRBD2 matching over 11 bases. The receptor's source is a human donor with glioblastoma. The sequences come from blood, collected before dendritic cell vaccination. CDR3: CASSWTSGPETQYF. The CDR3 nucleotides read TGTGCCAGCAGCTGGACTAGCGGGCCAGAGACCCAGTACTTC.